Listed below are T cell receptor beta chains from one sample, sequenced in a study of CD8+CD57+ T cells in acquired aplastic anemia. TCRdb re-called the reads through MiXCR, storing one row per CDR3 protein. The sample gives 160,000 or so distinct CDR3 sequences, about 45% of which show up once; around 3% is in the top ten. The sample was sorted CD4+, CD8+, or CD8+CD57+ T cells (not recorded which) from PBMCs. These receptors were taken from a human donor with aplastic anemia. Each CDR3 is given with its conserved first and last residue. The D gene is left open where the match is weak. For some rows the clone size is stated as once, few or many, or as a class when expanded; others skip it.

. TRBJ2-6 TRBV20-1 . CSAVSGGSGANVLTF TGCAGTGCAGTATCGGGTGGATCTGGGGCCAACGTCCTGACTTTC
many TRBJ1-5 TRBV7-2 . CASSSPVGGTAQHF TGTGCCAGCAGCTCGCCCGTCGGGGGGACGGCCCAGCATTTT
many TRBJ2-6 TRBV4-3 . CASSQGRGANVLTF TGCGCCAGCAGCCAGGGTAGGGGGGCCAACGTCCTGACTTTC
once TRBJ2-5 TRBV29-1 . CSVEGGTGTQETQYF TGCAGCGTTGAAGGGGGTACCGGGACCCAAGAGACCCAGTACTTC
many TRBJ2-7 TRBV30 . CAWSEQGLGEQYF TGTGCCTGGAGTGAGCAGGGGTTAGGGGAGCAGTACTTC
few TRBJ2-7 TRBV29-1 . CSIRDNSYEQYF TGCAGTATCCGGGACAACTCCTACGAGCAGTACTTC
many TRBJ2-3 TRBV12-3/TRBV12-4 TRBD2 CASSRLAASTDTQYF TGTGCCAGCAGCAGACTAGCGGCTAGCACAGATACGCAGTATTTT
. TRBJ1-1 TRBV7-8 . CASSLGTINTEAFF TGTGCCAGCAGCCTGGGGACAATTAACACTGAAGCTTTCTTT
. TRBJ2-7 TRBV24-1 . CATSEAGTDYEQYF TGTGCCACCAGTGAAGCCGGGACCGATTACGAGCAGTACTTC
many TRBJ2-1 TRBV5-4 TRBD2 CATTSGSLNEQFF TGTGCCACTACTAGCGGGAGTTTAAATGAGCAGTTCTTC
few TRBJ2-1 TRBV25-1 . CASGGTGRTYNEQFF TGTGCCAGCGGAGGAACGGGACGGACCTACAATGAGCAGTTCTTC
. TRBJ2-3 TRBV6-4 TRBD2 CASSPSGSTDTQYF TGTGCCAGCTCCCCTAGCGGCAGCACAGATACGCAGTATTTT
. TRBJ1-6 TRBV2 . CASTGANTPLHF TGTGCCAGCACTGGGGCCAATACACCCCTCCACTTT
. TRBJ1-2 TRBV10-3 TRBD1 CAISELGQGADGYTF TGTGCCATCAGTGAATTGGGACAGGGGGCGGATGGCTACACCTTC
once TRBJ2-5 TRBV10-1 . CASSEYSQETQYF TGCGCCAGCAGTGAGTATTCGCAAGAGACCCAGTACTTC
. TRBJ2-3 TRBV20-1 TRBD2 CSAKRGGADTQYF TGCAGTGCCAAGCGGGGGGGTGCAGATACGCAGTATTTT
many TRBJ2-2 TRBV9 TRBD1 CASSPRQGRNTGELFF TGTGCCAGCAGCCCTAGACAGGGGAGAAACACCGGGGAGCTGTTTTTT
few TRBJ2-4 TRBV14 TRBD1 CASSQQTGNIQYF TGTGCCAGCAGCCAGCAGACAGGGAACATTCAGTACTTC
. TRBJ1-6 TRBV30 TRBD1 CAWSRDRGDNSPLHF TGTGCCTGGAGCCGCGACAGGGGGGATAATTCACCCCTCCACTTT
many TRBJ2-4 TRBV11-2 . CASSMDWARDIQYF TGTGCCAGCAGCATGGACTGGGCCCGGGACATTCAGTACTTC
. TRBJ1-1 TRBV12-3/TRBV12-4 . CASSGLGGDTEAFF TGTGCCAGCAGCGGGCTTGGGGGAGACACTGAAGCTTTCTTT
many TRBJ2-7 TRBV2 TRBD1 CASSEEGTGRYEQYF TGTGCCAGCAGTGAAGAGGGGACAGGGAGATACGAGCAGTACTTC
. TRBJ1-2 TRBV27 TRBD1 CASSLLGQGSYGYTF TGTGCCAGCAGTTTATTGGGACAGGGATCCTATGGCTACACCTTC
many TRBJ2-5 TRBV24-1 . CATSDFEGNQETQYF TGTGCCACCAGTGATTTTGAGGGGAACCAAGAGACCCAGTACTTC
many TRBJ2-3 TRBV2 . CASSDSWGPADTQYF TGTGCCAGCAGTGATAGTTGGGGCCCCGCAGATACGCAGTATTTT
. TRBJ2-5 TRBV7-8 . CASSLRGHPIQETQYF TGTGCCAGCAGCTTAAGGGGACACCCCATTCAAGAGACCCAGTACTTC
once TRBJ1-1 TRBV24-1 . CATSDSRQATKAFF TGTGCCACCAGTGATTCCAGGCAGGCAACGAAAGCTTTCTTT
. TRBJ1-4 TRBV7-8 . CASSPGLHVKLFF TGTGCCAGCAGCCCAGGTCTTCACGTAAAACTGTTTTTT
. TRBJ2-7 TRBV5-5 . CASSLAGTSYEQYF TGTGCCAGCAGCTTGGCGGGGACCTCCTACGAGCAGTACTTC
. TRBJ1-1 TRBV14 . CASSPGGALEAFF TGTGCCAGCAGCCCGGGGGGAGCGCTTGAAGCTTTCTTT
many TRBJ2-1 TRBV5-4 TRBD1 CASRSSWTGSENEQFF TGTGCCAGCAGATCATCCTGGACAGGGTCGGAGAATGAGCAGTTCTTC
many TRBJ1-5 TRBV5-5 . CASSLFIPYSNQPQHF TGTGCCAGCAGCTTATTCATCCCTTATAGCAATCAGCCCCAGCATTTT
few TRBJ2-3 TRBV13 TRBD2 CASSFRSGLAGKTTDTQYF TGTGCCAGCAGCTTCCGCTCGGGACTAGCGGGAAAGACCACAGATACGCAGTATTTT
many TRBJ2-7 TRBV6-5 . CASSSGHRTPYEQYF TGTGCCAGCAGTTCCGGGCACAGGACGCCCTACGAGCAGTACTTC
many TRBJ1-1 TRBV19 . CASTWSMDTEAFF TGTGCCAGTACATGGAGCATGGACACTGAAGCTTTCTTT
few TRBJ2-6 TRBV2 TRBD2 CASTMRGAGANVLTF TGTGCCAGCACTATGCGGGGGGCTGGGGCCAACGTCCTGACTTTC
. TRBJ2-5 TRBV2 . CASSWVETQYF TGTGCCAGCAGTTGGGTGGAGACCCAGTACTTC